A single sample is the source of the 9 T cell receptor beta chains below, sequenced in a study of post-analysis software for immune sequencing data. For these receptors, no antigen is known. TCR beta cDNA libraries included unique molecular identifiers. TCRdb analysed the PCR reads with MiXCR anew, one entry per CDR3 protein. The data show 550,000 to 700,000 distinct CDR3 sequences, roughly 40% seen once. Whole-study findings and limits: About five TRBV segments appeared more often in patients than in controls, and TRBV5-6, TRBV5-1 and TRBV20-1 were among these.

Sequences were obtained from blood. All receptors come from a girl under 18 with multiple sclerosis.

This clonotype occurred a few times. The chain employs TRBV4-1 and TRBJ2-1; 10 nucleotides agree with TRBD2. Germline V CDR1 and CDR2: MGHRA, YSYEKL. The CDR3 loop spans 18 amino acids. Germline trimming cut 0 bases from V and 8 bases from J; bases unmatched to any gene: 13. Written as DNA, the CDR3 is TGCGCCAGCAGCCAAGAATTGGCCAACCTAGCGGGAGTCCATGAGCAGTTCTTC. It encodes CASSQELANLAGVHEQFF.

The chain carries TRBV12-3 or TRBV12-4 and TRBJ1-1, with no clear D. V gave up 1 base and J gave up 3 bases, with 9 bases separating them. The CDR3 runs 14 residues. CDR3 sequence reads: CASSLGGGDTEAFF. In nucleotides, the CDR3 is TGTGCCAGCAGTTTAGGAGGTGGGGACACTGAAGCTTTCTTT.

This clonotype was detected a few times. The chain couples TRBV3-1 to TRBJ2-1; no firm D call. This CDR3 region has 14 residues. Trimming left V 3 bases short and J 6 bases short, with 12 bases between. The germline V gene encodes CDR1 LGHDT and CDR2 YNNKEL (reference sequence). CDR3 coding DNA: TGTGCCAGCAGCCAGGACGACTGGGCCAATGAGCAGTTCTTC. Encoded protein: CASSQDDWANEQFF.

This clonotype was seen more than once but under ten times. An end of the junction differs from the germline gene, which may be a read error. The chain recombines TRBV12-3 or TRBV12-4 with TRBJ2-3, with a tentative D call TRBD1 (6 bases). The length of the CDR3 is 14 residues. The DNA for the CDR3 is TGTGTCAGCAGCAGTACAGGGATGTCAGATACGCAGTATTTT. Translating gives CVSSSTGMSDTQYF.

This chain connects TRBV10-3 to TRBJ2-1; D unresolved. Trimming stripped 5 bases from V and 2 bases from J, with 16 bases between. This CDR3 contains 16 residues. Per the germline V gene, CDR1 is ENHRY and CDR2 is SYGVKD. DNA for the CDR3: TGTGCCATCAGTAAAGCCGTCTCTCGGGCCTACAATGAGCAGTTCTTC. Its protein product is CAISKAVSRAYNEQFF.

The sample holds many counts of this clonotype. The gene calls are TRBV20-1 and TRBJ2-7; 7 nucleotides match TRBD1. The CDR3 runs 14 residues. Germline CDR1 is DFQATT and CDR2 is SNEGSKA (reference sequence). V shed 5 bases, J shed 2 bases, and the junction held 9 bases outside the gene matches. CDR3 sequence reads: CSARTGEGTYEQYF. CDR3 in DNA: TGCAGTGCTCGTACAGGGGAAGGGACCTACGAGCAGTACTTC.

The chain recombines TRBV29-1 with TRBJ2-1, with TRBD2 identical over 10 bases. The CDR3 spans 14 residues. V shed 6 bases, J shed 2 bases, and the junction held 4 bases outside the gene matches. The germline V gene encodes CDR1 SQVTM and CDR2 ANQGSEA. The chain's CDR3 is CSVLAGEPYNEQFF. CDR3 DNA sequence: TGCAGCGTCCTAGCGGGAGAGCCCTACAATGAGCAGTTCTTC.

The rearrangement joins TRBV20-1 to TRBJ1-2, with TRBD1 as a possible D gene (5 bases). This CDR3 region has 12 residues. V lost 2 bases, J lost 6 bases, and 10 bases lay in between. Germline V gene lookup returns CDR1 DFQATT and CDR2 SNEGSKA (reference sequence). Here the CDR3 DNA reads TGCAGTGCTAGACGGGGCGGGCATGGCTACACCTTC. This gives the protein CSARRGGHGYTF.

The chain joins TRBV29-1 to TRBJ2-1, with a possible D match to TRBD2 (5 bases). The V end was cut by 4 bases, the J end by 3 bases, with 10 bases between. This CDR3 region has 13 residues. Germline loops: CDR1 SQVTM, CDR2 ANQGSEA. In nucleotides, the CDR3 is TGCAGCGTTGGAGGGAGAAACTACAATGAGCAGTTCTTC. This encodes CSVGGRNYNEQFF.